The sequence of this T cell receptor beta chain was determined in a study of cytomegalovirus exposure and HLA in healthy donors. Study results and caveats: Some TCR beta chains (about 170 of them) were listed as cytomegalovirus-associated. 15,000 to 20,000 TCR beta sequences were associated with HLA alleles at 0.05 false discovery rate in a later analysis.

This clone was observed a handful of times. The antigen is undetermined. PCR used 60 Vbeta primers and 13 Jbeta primers. The data were produced by immunoSEQ multiplex PCR, yet TCRdb's version contains in-frame clones alone and is incomplete. The repertoire includes 150,000 to 200,000 clones, approximately 82% of them detected once, and 11% sits in the top ten. This CDR3 region has 14 residues. Per germline, CDR1 SGHNT and CDR2 YYREEE (reference sequence). Trimming at V came to 5 bases and at J to 6 bases, leaving 8 bases not matched to a gene. The rearrangement links TRBV5-4 to TRBJ2-3, with 8 bases fitting TRBD1. The TCR comes from a young man in good health and CMV-seropositive. Sample: PBMCs. CDR3: CASRWQGARDTQYF. CDR3 coding DNA: TGTGCCAGCAGGTGGCAGGGGGCGAGGGATACGCAGTATTTT.